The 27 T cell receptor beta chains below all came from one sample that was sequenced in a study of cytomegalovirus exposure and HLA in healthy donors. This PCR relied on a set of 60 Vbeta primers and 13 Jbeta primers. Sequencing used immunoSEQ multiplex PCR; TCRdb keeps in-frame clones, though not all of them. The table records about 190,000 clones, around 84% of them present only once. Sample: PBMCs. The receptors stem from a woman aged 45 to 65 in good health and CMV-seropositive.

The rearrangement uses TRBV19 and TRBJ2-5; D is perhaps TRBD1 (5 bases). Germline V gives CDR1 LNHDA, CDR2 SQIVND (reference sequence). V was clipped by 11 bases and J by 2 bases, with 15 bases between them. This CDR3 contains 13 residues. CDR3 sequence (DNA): TGTGCCTCCCGAGAGAGACAGCAAGAGACCCAGTACTTC. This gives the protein CASRERQQETQYF.

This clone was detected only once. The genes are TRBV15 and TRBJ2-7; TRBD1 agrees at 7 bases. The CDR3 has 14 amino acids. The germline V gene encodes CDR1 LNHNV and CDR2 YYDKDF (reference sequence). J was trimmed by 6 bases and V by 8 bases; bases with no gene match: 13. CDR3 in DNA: TGTGCCACCGGGTCCCCTGACAGGGCCCTCGAGCAGTACTTC. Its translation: CATGSPDRALEQYF.

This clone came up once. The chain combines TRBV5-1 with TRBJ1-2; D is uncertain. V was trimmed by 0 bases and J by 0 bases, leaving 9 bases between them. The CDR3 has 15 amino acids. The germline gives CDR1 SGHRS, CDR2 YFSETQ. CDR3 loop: CASSLVFGANYGYTF. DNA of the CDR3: TGCGCCAGCAGCTTGGTTTTCGGGGCTAACTATGGCTACACCTTC.

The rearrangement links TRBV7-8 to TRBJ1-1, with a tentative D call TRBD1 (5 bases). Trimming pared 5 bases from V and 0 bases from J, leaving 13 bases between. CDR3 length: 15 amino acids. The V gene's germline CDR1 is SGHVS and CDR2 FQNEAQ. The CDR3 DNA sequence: TGTGCCAGCAGCCCCCCCGACAGAGTGAACACTGAAGCTTTCTTT. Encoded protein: CASSPPDRVNTEAFF.

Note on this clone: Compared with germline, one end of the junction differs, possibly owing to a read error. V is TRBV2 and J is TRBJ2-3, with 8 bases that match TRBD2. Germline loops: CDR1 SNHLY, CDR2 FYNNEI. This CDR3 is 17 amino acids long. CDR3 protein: CANSDSGFGGGTDTQYF. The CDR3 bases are TGTGCCAACAGTGATTCTGGCTTCGGGGGGGGCACAGATACGCAGTATTTT.

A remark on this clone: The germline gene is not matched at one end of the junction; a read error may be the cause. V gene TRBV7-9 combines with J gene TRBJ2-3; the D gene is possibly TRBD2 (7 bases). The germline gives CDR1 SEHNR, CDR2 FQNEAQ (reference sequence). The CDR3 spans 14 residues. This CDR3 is CSSSLGGAVNTQYF. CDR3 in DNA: TGTTCCAGCAGCCTTGGGGGGGCCGTGAATACGCAGTATTTT.

The CDR3 loop is CASSLWGGQTDTQYF. The CDR3 DNA is TGCGCCAGCAGCTTGTGGGGGGGGCAGACAGATACGCAGTATTTT. The chain combines TRBV5-1 with TRBJ2-3; maybe TRBD2 (7 bases). Germline CDR1 SGHRS, CDR2 YFSETQ. V was cut by 1 base and J by 3 bases, with 12 bases left in between. The CDR3 spans 15 residues.

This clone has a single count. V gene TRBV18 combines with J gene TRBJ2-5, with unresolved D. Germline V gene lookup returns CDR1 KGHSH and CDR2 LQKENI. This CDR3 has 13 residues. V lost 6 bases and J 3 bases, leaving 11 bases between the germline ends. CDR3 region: CASSANSEETQYF. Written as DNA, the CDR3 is TGTGCCAGCTCCGCCAACTCGGAAGAGACCCAGTACTTC.

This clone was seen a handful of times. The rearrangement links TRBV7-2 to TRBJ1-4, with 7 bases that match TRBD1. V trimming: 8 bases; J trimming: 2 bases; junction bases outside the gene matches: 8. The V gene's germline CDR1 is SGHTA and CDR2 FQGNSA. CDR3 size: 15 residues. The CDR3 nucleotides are TGTGCCAGCTCCAGGAGGGGGCCGACTAATGAAAAACTGTTTTTT. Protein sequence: CASSRRGPTNEKLFF.

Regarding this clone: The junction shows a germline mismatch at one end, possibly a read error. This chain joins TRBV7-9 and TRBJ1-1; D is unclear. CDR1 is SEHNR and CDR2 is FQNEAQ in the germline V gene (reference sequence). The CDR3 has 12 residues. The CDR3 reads CSSSLEWEGAFF. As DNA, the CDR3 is TGTTCCAGCAGCTTGGAGTGGGAGGGAGCTTTCTTT. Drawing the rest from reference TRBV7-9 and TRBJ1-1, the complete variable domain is DTGVSQNPRHKITKRGQNVTFRCDPISEHNRLYWYRQTLGQGPEFLTYFQNEAQLEKSRLLSDRFSAERPKGSFSTLEIQRTEQGDSAMYLCSSSLEWEGAFFGQGTRLTVV.

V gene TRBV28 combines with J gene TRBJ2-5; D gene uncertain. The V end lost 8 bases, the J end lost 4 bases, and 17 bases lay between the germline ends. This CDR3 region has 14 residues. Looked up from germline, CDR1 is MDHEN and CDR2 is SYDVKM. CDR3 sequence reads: CASCTTRVLETQYF. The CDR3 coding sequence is TGTGCCAGCTGTACCACCCGGGTTTTAGAGACCCAGTACTTC.

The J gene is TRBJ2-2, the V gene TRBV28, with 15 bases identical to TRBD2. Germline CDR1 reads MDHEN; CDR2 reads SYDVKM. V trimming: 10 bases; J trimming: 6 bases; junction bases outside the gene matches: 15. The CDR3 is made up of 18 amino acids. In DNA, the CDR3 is TGTGCCACGCTGACCACTGGACTAGCGGGGGGGGTAGCCGGGGAGCTGTTTTTT. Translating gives CATLTTGLAGGVAGELFF. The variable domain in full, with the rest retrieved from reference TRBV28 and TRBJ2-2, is DVKVTQSSRYLVKRTGEKVFLECVQDMDHENMFWYRQDPGLGLRLIYFSYDVKMKEKGDIPEGYSVSREKKERFSLILESASTNQTSMYLCATLTTGLAGGVAGELFFGEGSRLTVL.

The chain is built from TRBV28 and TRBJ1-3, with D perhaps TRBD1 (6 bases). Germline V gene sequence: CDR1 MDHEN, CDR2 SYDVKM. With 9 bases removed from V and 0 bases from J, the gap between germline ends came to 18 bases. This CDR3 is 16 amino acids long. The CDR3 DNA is TGTGCCAGTTTTACAGGGCAGCCTATCTCTGGAAACACCATATATTTT. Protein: CASFTGQPISGNTIYF.

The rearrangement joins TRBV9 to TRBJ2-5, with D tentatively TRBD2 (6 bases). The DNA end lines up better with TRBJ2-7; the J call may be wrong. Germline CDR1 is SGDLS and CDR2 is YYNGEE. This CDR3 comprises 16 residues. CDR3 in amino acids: CASSVGPGSRSYEQYF. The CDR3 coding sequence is TGTGCCAGCAGCGTAGGGCCCGGGAGCCGCAGCTACGAGCAGTACTTC.

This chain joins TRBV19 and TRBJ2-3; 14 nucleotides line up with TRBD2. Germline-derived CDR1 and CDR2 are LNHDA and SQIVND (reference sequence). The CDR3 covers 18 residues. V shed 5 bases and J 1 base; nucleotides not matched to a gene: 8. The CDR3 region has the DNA TGTGCCAGTAGTCGAAGACTAGCGGGGGGGCCTGGCACAGATACGCAGTATTTT. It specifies CASSRRLAGGPGTDTQYF.

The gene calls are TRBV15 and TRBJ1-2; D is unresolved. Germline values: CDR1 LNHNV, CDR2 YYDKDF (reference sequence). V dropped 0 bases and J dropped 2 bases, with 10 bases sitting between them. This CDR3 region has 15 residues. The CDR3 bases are TGTGCCACCAGCAGAGATAAAGGCGGAAACTATGGCTACACCTTC. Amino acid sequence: CATSRDKGGNYGYTF. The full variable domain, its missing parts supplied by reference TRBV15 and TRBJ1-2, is DAMVIQNPRYQVTQFGKPVTLSCSQTLNHNVMYWYQQKSSQAPKLLFHYYDKDFNNEADTPDNFQSRRPNTSFCFLDIRSPGLGDTAMYLCATSRDKGGNYGYTFGSGTRLTVV.

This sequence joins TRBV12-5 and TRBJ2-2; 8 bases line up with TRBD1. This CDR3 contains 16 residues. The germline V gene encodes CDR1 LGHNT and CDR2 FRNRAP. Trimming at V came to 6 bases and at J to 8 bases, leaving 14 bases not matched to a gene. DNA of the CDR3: TGTGCTAGTGGACCTTTAAACAGGGGGACGAGGGGGGAGCTGTTTTTT. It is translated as CASGPLNRGTRGELFF.

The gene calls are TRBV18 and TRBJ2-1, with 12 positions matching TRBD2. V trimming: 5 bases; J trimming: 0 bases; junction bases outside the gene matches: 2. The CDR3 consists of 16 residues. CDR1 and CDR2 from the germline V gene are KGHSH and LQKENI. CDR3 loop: CASSTSGGSSYNEQFF. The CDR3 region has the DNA TGTGCCAGCTCAACTAGCGGGGGGAGCTCCTACAATGAGCAGTTCTTC.

CDR3 sequence (DNA): TGTGCCAGCAGCTTAGGACACCCCAATGAGCAGTTCTTC. Encoded protein: CASSLGHPNEQFF. This chain connects TRBV7-3 to TRBJ2-1; D is possibly TRBD1 (5 bases). The germline CDR1 and CDR2 sequences are SGHTA and FQGTGA. Trimming removed 2 bases at V and 6 bases at J, with 8 bases between. The CDR3 has 13 residues.

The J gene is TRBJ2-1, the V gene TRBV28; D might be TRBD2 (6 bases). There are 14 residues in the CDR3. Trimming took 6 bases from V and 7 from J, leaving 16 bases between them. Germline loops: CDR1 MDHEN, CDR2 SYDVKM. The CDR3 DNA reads TGTGCCAGCAGCGACGGACTAAGAAATAATGAGCAGTTCTTC. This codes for CASSDGLRNNEQFF.

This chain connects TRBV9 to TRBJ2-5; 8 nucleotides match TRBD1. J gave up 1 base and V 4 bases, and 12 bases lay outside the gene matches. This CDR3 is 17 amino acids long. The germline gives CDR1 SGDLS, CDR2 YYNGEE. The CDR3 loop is CASSSNPGTGSQETQYF. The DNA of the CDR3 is TGTGCCAGCAGCTCAAACCCCGGGACAGGTTCCCAAGAGACCCAGTACTTC.

The CDR3 DNA reads TGTGCCAGCAGCCAAGAATCAGCGGGGGGATACAATGAGCAGTTCTTC. It codes for CASSQESAGGYNEQFF. This chain links TRBV4-2 with TRBJ2-1; 9 bases map to TRBD2. CDR3 length: 16 residues. The germline CDR1 and CDR2 sequences are LGHNA and YNFKEQ. Trimming cost V 0 bases and J 4 bases; bases outside gene matches: 4.

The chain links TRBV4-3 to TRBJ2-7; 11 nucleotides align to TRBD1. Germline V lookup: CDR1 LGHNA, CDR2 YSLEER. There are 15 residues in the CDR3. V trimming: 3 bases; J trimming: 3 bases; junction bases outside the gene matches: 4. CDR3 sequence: CASSQGTGGNYEQYF. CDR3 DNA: TGCGCCAGCAGCCAGGGGACAGGGGGGAACTACGAGCAGTACTTC.

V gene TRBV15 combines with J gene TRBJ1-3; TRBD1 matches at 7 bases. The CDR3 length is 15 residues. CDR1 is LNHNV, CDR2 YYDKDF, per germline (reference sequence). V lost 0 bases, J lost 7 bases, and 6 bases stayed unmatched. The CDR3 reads CATSRDPDRPNTIYF. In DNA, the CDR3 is TGTGCCACCAGCAGAGATCCGGACAGGCCCAACACCATATATTTT.

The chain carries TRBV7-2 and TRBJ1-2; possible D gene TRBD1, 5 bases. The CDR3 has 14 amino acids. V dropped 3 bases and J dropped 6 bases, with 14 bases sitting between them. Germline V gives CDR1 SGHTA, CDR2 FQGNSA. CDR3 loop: CASSFGGPMNGYTF. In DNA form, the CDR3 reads TGTGCCAGCAGCTTCGGGGGACCTATGAATGGCTACACCTTC.

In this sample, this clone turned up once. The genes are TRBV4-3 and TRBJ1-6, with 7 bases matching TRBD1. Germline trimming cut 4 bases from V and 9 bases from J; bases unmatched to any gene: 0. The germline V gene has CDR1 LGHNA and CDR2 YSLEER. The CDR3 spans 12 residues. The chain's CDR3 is CASSPGGSPLHF. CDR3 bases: TGCGCCAGCAGCCCAGGGGGTTCACCCCTCCACTTT.

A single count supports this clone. This CDR3 reads CASSRGGGYNEQFF. In DNA, the CDR3 is TGTGCCAGCAGTCGGGGCGGGGGATACAATGAGCAGTTCTTC. V and J are TRBV6-1 and TRBJ2-1, with 7 bases that match TRBD2. Germline V gene sequence: CDR1 MNHNS, CDR2 SASEGT. Losses at the gene ends were 5 bases for V and 4 bases for J; bases not matched to a gene: 5. The CDR3 contains 14 residues.